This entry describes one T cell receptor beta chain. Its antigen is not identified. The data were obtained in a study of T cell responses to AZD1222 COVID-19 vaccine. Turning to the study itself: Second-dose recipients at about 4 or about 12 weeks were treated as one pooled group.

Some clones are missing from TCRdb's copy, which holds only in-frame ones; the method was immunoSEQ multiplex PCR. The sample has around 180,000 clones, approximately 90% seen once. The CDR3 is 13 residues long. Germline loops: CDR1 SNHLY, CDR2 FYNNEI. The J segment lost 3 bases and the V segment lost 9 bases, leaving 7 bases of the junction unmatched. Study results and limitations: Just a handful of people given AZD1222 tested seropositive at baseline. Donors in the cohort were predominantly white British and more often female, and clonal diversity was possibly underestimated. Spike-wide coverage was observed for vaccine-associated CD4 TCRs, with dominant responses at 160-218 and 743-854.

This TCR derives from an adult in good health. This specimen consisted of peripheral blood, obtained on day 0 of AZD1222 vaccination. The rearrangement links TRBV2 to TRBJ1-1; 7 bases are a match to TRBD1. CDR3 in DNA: TGTGCCAGGACCGGGGGACAGTACACTGAAGCTTTCTTT. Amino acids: CARTGGQYTEAFF.